The 25 T cell receptor beta chains below come from one sample, sequenced in a study of PD-1 blockade in classical Hodgkin lymphoma. Time point denoted: cycle 4 day 1 (C4D1), after about 6 weeks of nivolumab. All trial patients relapsed after autologous stem cell transplantation. Here immunoSEQ multiplex PCR was the method, and the copy in TCRdb shows in-frame clones only, minus some. Counted here are about 44,000 clones, around two thirds occurring once; the ten biggest clones make up over 3%. The specimen was peripheral blood mononuclear cells (PBMCs), collected before the fourth cycle of nivolumab. These receptors were taken from a human donor with classical Hodgkin lymphoma.

The rearrangement uses TRBV5-8 and TRBJ2-2; D call uncertain. Trimming removed 4 bases from V and 0 bases from J, with 13 bases in between. This CDR3 contains 16 residues. From germline, CDR1 is SGHTS and CDR2 YDEGEE. CDR3: CASSPSGTTNTGELFF. CDR3 DNA: TGTGCCAGCAGCCCGAGTGGTACTACGAACACCGGGGAGCTGTTTTTT.

This clone was counted many times. V gene TRBV6-5 combines with J gene TRBJ2-7; 10 nucleotides match TRBD1. Germline lookup yields CDR1 MNHEY and CDR2 SVGAGI. This CDR3 region has 15 residues. J gave up 2 bases and V 6 bases, and 7 bases lay outside the gene matches. The chain's CDR3 is CASRRQGANTYEQYF. CDR3 nucleotides: TGTGCCAGCAGAAGACAGGGGGCAAATACCTACGAGCAGTACTTC.

The gene calls are TRBV7-2 and TRBJ2-3; D might be TRBD2 (5 bases). Trimming shortened V by 6 bases and J by 4 bases, and 17 bases separated the two germline ends. Germline lookup yields CDR1 SGHTA and CDR2 FQGNSA. CDR3 size: 15 residues. The CDR3 DNA sequence: TGTGCCAGCAGGGAACGGGCTCGGGGATCAGATACGCAGTATTTT. It encodes CASRERARGSDTQYF.

This clone showed up just once. The CDR3, as DNA: TGCGCCAGCAGCCAAGAGCAGGGCTTAATCGGTTCACCCCTCCACTTT. Residues: CASSQEQGLIGSPLHF. V usage is TRBV4-1 and J usage is TRBJ1-6; TRBD1 might be the D (5 bases). The CDR3 covers 16 residues. Trimming pared 0 bases from V and 9 bases from J, leaving 15 bases between. The germline gives CDR1 MGHRA, CDR2 YSYEKL.

J is TRBJ1-5 and V is TRBV15; D gene ambiguous. Germline CDR1 is LNHNV and CDR2 is YYDKDF (reference sequence). This CDR3 comprises 14 residues. V was pared by 0 bases and J by 6 bases, with 9 bases between. CDR3 nucleotide sequence: TGTGCCACCAGCAGAGATTTGTCTTTTCAGCCCCAGCATTTT. It codes for CATSRDLSFQPQHF.

As for this clone: A much bigger clone sits one base away, suggesting this may be a read error. The chain links TRBV19 to TRBJ1-5; D call uncertain. Trimming shortened V by 7 bases and J by 0 bases, and 10 bases separated the two germline ends. Germline loops: CDR1 LNHDA, CDR2 SQIVND (reference sequence). This CDR3 region has 14 residues. CDR3 nucleotides: TGTGCCAGTACCCTGGAGAATAGCAATCAGCCCCAGCATTTT. Residues: CASTLENSNQPQHF. Filled out from reference TRBV19 and TRBJ1-5, the complete variable domain reads DGGITQSPKYLFRKEGQNVTLSCEQNLNHDAMYWYRQDPGQGLRLIYYSQIVNDFQKGDIAEGYSVSREKKESFPLTVTSAQKNPTAFYLCASTLENSNQPQHFGDGTRLSIL.

V and J are TRBV6-6 and TRBJ2-7; 7 bases are shared with TRBD1. Germline CDR1 is MNHNY and CDR2 is SVGAGI (reference sequence). Unmatched junction bases numbered 2, after V lost 1 base and J lost 2 bases. CDR3 length: 14 residues. The CDR3 spells CASSYWDSPYEQYF. The DNA of the CDR3 is TGTGCCAGCAGTTACTGGGACAGTCCCTACGAGCAGTACTTC.

This clone is deemed medium-sized. The chain employs TRBV19 and TRBJ1-1, with D tentatively TRBD1 (5 bases). This CDR3 is 15 amino acids long. CDR1 and CDR2 (germline): LNHDA, SQIVND (reference sequence). The germline V and J ends were trimmed by 4 bases and 4 bases, with 16 bases remaining between them. CDR3 in DNA: TGTGCCAGTAGTACGCAGGGATGGTCGGGCACTGAAGCTTTCTTT. This gives the protein CASSTQGWSGTEAFF.

A few counts support this clone. The chain recombines TRBV7-9 with TRBJ2-7; D is ambiguous. Trimming took off 5 bases at V and 6 bases at J, with 17 bases between the two ends. This CDR3 spans 14 amino acids. Germline CDR1 reads SEHNR; CDR2 reads FQNEAQ (reference sequence). The CDR3: CASSLDLVVGEQYF. CDR3 nucleotide sequence: TGTGCCAGCAGCCTCGACTTGGTGGTGGGCGAGCAGTACTTC.

V gene TRBV19 combines with J gene TRBJ2-3; perhaps TRBD2 as D (7 bases). V was pared by 1 base and J by 5 bases, with 13 bases between. Germline CDR1 reads LNHDA; CDR2 reads SQIVND (reference sequence). The CDR3 spans 15 residues. CDR3 residues: CASSIGNREGDTQYF. CDR3 nucleotides: TGTGCCAGTAGTATAGGAAACAGGGAGGGAGATACGCAGTATTTT.

This chain joins TRBV4-3 and TRBJ2-1, with D perhaps assigned TRBD1 or TRBD2 (5 bases each). Germline V gene lookup returns CDR1 LGHNA and CDR2 YSLEER. This CDR3 has 17 amino acids. Trimming left V 0 bases short and J 7 bases short, with 19 bases between. CDR3 amino acids: CASSQDFRGPGINEQFF. The DNA for the CDR3 is TGCGCCAGCAGCCAAGATTTTCGGGGCCCAGGTATTAATGAGCAGTTCTTC.

A single count supports this clone. This chain uses TRBV5-1 with TRBJ1-3, with D hard to call. The germline V gene has CDR1 SGHRS and CDR2 YFSETQ. Trimming removed 0 bases at V and 0 bases at J, with 10 bases between. This CDR3 has 16 residues. The CDR3 region has the DNA TGCGCCAGCAGCTTGGTTTCCTCTTTCTCTGGAAACACCATATATTTT. Residues: CASSLVSSFSGNTIYF.

CDR3 sequence (DNA): TGTGCCAGCAGCTTGGTCGGGAAACCCACAGATACGCAGTATTTT. This translates into CASSLVGKPTDTQYF. The V gene is TRBV7-9, the J gene TRBJ2-3, with D perhaps TRBD2 (5 bases). This CDR3 region has 15 residues. Between the trimmed V and J ends, which lost 3 bases and 2 bases, there was a span of 12 bases. From germline, CDR1 is SEHNR and CDR2 FQNEAQ (reference sequence).

The chain combines TRBV5-1 with TRBJ2-7; a possible D gene is TRBD1 (6 bases). The V end was cut by 0 bases, the J end by 6 bases, with 16 bases between. The CDR3 loop spans 15 amino acids. Germline V gives CDR1 SGHRS, CDR2 YFSETQ. CDR3 in DNA: TGCGCCAGCAGCTTGGAGGGGGAACCAACTATCGAGCAGTACTTC. It translates to CASSLEGEPTIEQYF.

The rearrangement uses TRBV28 and TRBJ1-6; tentative D call: TRBD1 (6 bases). Germline V gives CDR1 MDHEN, CDR2 SYDVKM. Trimming stripped 3 bases from V and 8 bases from J, with 17 bases between. CDR3 length: 16 residues. The CDR3 sequence is CASSFSDSPPDSPLHF. Here the CDR3 DNA reads TGTGCCAGCAGTTTTTCGGACAGCCCGCCAGATTCACCCCTCCACTTT.

The V and J genes are TRBV29-1 and TRBJ1-1; the D gene is possibly TRBD1 (5 bases). This CDR3 spans 11 amino acids. The germline V gene encodes CDR1 SQVTM and CDR2 ANQGSEA. V lost 4 bases and J 7 bases, leaving 10 bases between the germline ends. CDR3: CSVVPRVEAFF. For the CDR3, the DNA is TGCAGCGTTGTGCCCAGGGTTGAAGCTTTCTTT.

The gene calls are TRBV2 and TRBJ2-2; TRBD1 agrees at 7 bases. The germline V gene encodes CDR1 SNHLY and CDR2 FYNNEI. V dropped 4 bases and J dropped 8; count of bases not matched to a gene: 4. The CDR3 is 13 residues long. The CDR3 DNA is TGTGCCAGCAGTGTCGACAGGGAAGGGGAGCTGTTTTTT. Protein product: CASSVDREGELFF. Filled out from reference TRBV2 and TRBJ2-2, the complete variable domain reads EPEVTQTPSHQVTQMGQEVILRCVPISNHLYFYWYRQILGQKVEFLVSFYNNEISEKSEIFDDQFSVERPDGSNFTLKIRSTKLEDSAMYFCASSVDREGELFFGEGSRLTVL.

This chain uses TRBV10-3 with TRBJ2-2, with D possibly TRBD1 on 5 matching bases. CDR1 is ENHRY, CDR2 SYGVKD, per germline. V lost 4 bases to trimming and J lost 6 bases, with 6 bases between them. CDR3 length equals 12 residues. The CDR3: CAISGTSGELFF. CDR3 in DNA: TGTGCCATCAGTGGGACATCCGGGGAGCTGTTTTTT.

A word on this clone: The identical CDR3 is also encoded by other nucleotide sequences in the sample. The V gene is TRBV7-2, the J gene TRBJ1-1, with D possibly matching TRBD1 (5 bases). Germline V gives CDR1 SGHTA, CDR2 FQGNSA. Deletions cut 0 bases from V and 0 bases from J, with 8 bases between. This CDR3 spans 15 amino acids. The CDR3 DNA follows: TGTGCCAGCAGCTTAGCGAGGGGTATGAACACTGAAGCTTTCTTT. Residues: CASSLARGMNTEAFF.

This clone was observed a few times. The V call is TRBV11-2, the J call TRBJ2-5, with 11 bases that match TRBD1. The CDR3 length is 15 residues. Germline V gene data show CDR1 as SGHAT and CDR2 as FQNNGV. J gave up 4 bases and V 5 bases, and 6 bases lay outside the gene matches. CDR3 loop: CASSRPGTGGETQYF. CDR3 in DNA: TGTGCCAGCAGCCGTCCCGGGACAGGGGGAGAGACCCAGTACTTC.

CDR3 region: CASSLGAGSNQPQHF. Here the CDR3 DNA reads TGCGCCAGCAGCTTGGGGGCGGGGAGCAATCAGCCCCAGCATTTT. V is TRBV5-1 and J is TRBJ1-5; D is uncertain. Looked up from germline, CDR1 is SGHRS and CDR2 is YFSETQ. The CDR3 length is 15 residues. Trimming stripped 0 bases from V and 1 base from J, with 8 bases between. The variable domain in full, with the rest retrieved from reference TRBV5-1 and TRBJ1-5, is KAGVTQTPRYLIKTRGQQVTLSCSPISGHRSVSWYQQTPGQGLQFLFEYFSETQRNKGNFPGRFSGRQFSNSRSEMNVSTLELGDSALYLCASSLGAGSNQPQHFGDGTRLSIL.

The gene calls are TRBV9 and TRBJ2-1; D not resolved. The germline gives CDR1 SGDLS, CDR2 YYNGEE. CDR3 length equals 9 residues. Trimming removed 7 bases from V and 9 bases from J, with 5 bases in between. This CDR3 is CASGGEQFF. CDR3 DNA: TGTGCCAGCGGCGGTGAGCAGTTCTTC.

The J gene is TRBJ2-7, the V gene TRBV7-9; possibly TRBD1 for D (6 bases). Germline V lookup: CDR1 SEHNR, CDR2 FQNEAQ (reference sequence). The CDR3 extends over 16 amino acids. Trimming removed 5 bases at V and 3 bases at J, with 20 bases between. CDR3: CASSQVGAGVSYEQYF. The CDR3 bases are TGTGCCAGCAGCCAGGTGGGGGCCGGGGTTAGCTACGAGCAGTACTTC.

The V gene is TRBV6-5, the J gene TRBJ2-7, with D perhaps assigned TRBD1 or TRBD2 (5 bases each). CDR1 and CDR2 (germline): MNHEY, SVGAGI. The V end was cut by 0 bases, the J end by 7 bases, with 13 bases between. CDR3 length equals 14 residues. Here the CDR3 reads CASSYSSWDEEQYF. The CDR3 region has the DNA TGTGCCAGCAGTTACTCGAGTTGGGACGAGGAGCAGTACTTC.

This clone was seen only a few times. This chain uses TRBV9 with TRBJ2-3; D is undetermined. The CDR3 covers 15 residues. CDR1 SGDLS and CDR2 YYNGEE come from the germline V gene. V gave up 0 bases and J gave up 1 base, with 9 bases separating them. Written as DNA, the CDR3 is TGTGCCAGCAGCGTAGCACTTTATGGCACAGATACGCAGTATTTT. This gives the protein CASSVALYGTDTQYF.